The 22 T cell receptor beta chains below come from one sample, sequenced in a study of T cells after posttransplantation cyclophosphamide. Produced via immunoSEQ multiplex PCR; TCRdb's table is partial and in-frame only. The record shows approximately 31,000 clones for this sample, with no singletons present. Sequencing input: PBMCs. All receptors derive from a woman in her twenties or thirties in good health and a related stem cell transplant donor.

The chain joins TRBV6-2 or TRBV6-3 to TRBJ2-3; the D gene is possibly TRBD2 (6 bases). In germline, CDR1 is MNHEY, CDR2 SVGEGT. The CDR3 length is 14 residues. V was cut by 5 bases and J by 1 base, with 10 bases left in between. DNA of the CDR3: TGTGCCAGCAGTCGGGACTCGGGCACAGATACGCAGTATTTT. Its protein is CASSRDSGTDTQYF.

This clone showed up just a few times. V is TRBV29-1 and J is TRBJ1-2; 10 nucleotides line up with TRBD1. CDR3 length: 15 amino acids. Trimming took 3 bases from V and 4 from J; bases not matched to a gene: 8. Germline CDR1 is SQVTM and CDR2 is ANQGSEA. The DNA of the CDR3 is TGCAGCGTTGACAGGACAGGGGGGGATTTCTATGGCTACACCTTC. Amino acid sequence: CSVDRTGGDFYGYTF.

This chain uses TRBV19 with TRBJ2-7; D gene unclear. V dropped 5 bases and J dropped 2 bases, with 19 bases sitting between them. The CDR3 spans 16 residues. In germline, CDR1 is LNHDA, CDR2 SQIVND (reference sequence). CDR3 amino acids: CASSLRSSQLPYEQYF. CDR3 sequence (DNA): TGTGCCAGTAGTCTGCGGTCTTCCCAACTTCCCTACGAGCAGTACTTC.

This clone was seen repeatedly, ten times or more. The chain couples TRBV5-4 to TRBJ2-5, with 8 bases lining up with TRBD1. The CDR3 is 16 amino acids. Germline-derived CDR1 and CDR2 are SGHNT and YYREEE (reference sequence). With V trimmed by 4 bases and J by 4 bases, 12 bases remained unmatched. CDR3 amino acids: CASSPYRTGWRETQYF. CDR3 in DNA: TGTGCCAGCAGCCCTTATAGGACAGGGTGGCGAGAGACCCAGTACTTC.

This clone was counted ten times or more. The V gene is TRBV2, the J gene TRBJ1-1; no definite D call. Germline assignment: CDR1 SNHLY and CDR2 FYNNEI. This CDR3 spans 14 amino acids. V gave up 1 base and J gave up 3 bases, with 9 bases separating them. The CDR3 protein is CASSEEVGYTEAFF. CDR3 bases: TGTGCCAGCAGTGAAGAGGTAGGGTACACTGAAGCTTTCTTT.

This clone was seen ten or more times. V and J are TRBV7-6 and TRBJ1-3; D gene unclear. The V and J ends lost 6 bases and 0 bases respectively, with 12 bases between them. The CDR3 extends over 15 amino acids. The germline CDR1 and CDR2 sequences are SGHVS and FNYEAQ. The CDR3 nucleotides read TGTGCCAGCAGTTCAGAAATAACCTCTGGAAACACCATATATTTT. Protein: CASSSEITSGNTIYF.

This clone was recorded many times. V is TRBV2 and J is TRBJ1-2, with TRBD1 identical over 7 bases. Unmatched junction bases numbered 9, after V lost 4 bases and J lost 4 bases. This CDR3 has 15 residues. The germline V gene has CDR1 SNHLY and CDR2 FYNNEI. CDR3 sequence: CASSASGQPIYGYTF. CDR3 coding DNA: TGTGCCAGCAGTGCATCGGGACAGCCGATCTATGGCTACACCTTC. Complete variable domain (other parts from reference TRBV2 and TRBJ1-2): EPEVTQTPSHQVTQMGQEVILRCVPISNHLYFYWYRQILGQKVEFLVSFYNNEISEKSEIFDDQFSVERPDGSNFTLKIRSTKLEDSAMYFCASSASGQPIYGYTFGSGTRLTVV.

This chain uses TRBV28 with TRBJ1-3; 7 bases fit TRBD1. Trimming at V came to 5 bases and at J to 0 bases, leaving 4 bases not matched to a gene. The CDR3 sequence is 15 residues long. Looked up from germline, CDR1 is MDHEN and CDR2 is SYDVKM. This CDR3 reads CASSGTVASGNTIYF. CDR3 nucleotide sequence: TGTGCCAGCAGTGGGACAGTAGCCTCTGGAAACACCATATATTTT.

This clone is medium-sized. The chain couples TRBV5-1 to TRBJ1-4; 9 bases are a match to TRBD1. The V and J ends lost 4 bases and 3 bases, in that order; junction bases with no gene match: 7. The CDR3 has 16 residues. CDR1 is SGHRS and CDR2 is YFSETQ in the germline V gene. CDR3 region: CASSVTGGRSNEKLFF. The CDR3 DNA sequence: TGCGCCAGCAGCGTAACAGGGGGCAGGTCTAATGAAAAACTGTTTTTT.

The DNA for the CDR3 is TGTGCCAGCAGCCCGAACATGGGACAGCTCACCAATGAGCAGTTCTTC. Amino acids: CASSPNMGQLTNEQFF. V and J are TRBV7-7 and TRBJ2-1; 7 bases are a match to TRBD1. The CDR3 contains 16 residues. V dropped 5 bases and J dropped 6; count of bases not matched to a gene: 13. In germline, CDR1 is SSHAT, CDR2 FNYEAQ (reference sequence).

This clone was counted ten times or more. The CDR3 protein is CASSLGQGGEQYF. In DNA form, the CDR3 reads TGCGCCAGCAGCTTGGGCCAGGGGGGCGAGCAGTACTTC. The chain has TRBV5-1 and TRBJ2-7; a weak D match, TRBD1 (7 bases). The CDR3 is 13 amino acids. The germline V and J ends were trimmed by 0 bases and 6 bases, with 10 bases remaining between them. Germline CDR1 reads SGHRS; CDR2 reads YFSETQ.

The genes are TRBV12-3 or TRBV12-4 and TRBJ1-2; D ambiguous. Trimming took off 1 base at V and 7 bases at J, with 10 bases between the two ends. The CDR3 length is 13 residues. The CDR3 region has the DNA TGTGCCAGCAGTTTAGTTAGGGTAGGTGGCTACACCTTC. Translating it yields CASSLVRVGGYTF.

This chain joins TRBV6-2 or TRBV6-3 and TRBJ2-3, with no clear D. CDR3 length: 15 residues. Germline V gene data show CDR1 as MNHEY and CDR2 as SVGEGT. Trimming left V 6 bases short and J 3 bases short, with 16 bases between. The DNA for the CDR3 is TGTGCCAGCAGCATTGGGCCGGTTGGTACAGATACGCAGTATTTT. It codes for CASSIGPVGTDTQYF.

This clone was seen many times. This chain connects TRBV5-1 to TRBJ1-1; D might be TRBD1 (6 bases). V lost 6 bases and J 2 bases, leaving 20 bases between the germline ends. CDR3 length: 16 residues. Germline CDR1 SGHRS, CDR2 YFSETQ. The CDR3 loop is CASTQTGSAFNTEAFF. Here the CDR3 DNA reads TGCGCCAGCACCCAAACAGGGTCCGCTTTTAACACTGAAGCTTTCTTT.

Many counts were recorded for this clone. The CDR3 nucleotides read TGTGCCAGCAGTTACGAGGGGGCGTCCGATACGCAGTATTTT. Its translation is CASSYEGASDTQYF. V is TRBV6-6 and J is TRBJ2-3; TRBD1 agrees at 7 bases. Trimming cost V 2 bases and J 6 bases; bases outside gene matches: 5. The CDR3 runs to 14 residues. Germline V gene data show CDR1 as MNHNY and CDR2 as SVGAGI (reference sequence).

In its sample, this clone was seen many times. The rearrangement joins TRBV5-4 to TRBJ2-1, with TRBD2 matching over 9 bases. Per germline, CDR1 SGHNT and CDR2 YYREEE (reference sequence). Germline trimming cut 5 bases from V and 2 bases from J; bases unmatched to any gene: 5. The CDR3 totals 15 residues. CDR3 residues: CASRRGGATYNEQFF. The CDR3 DNA reads TGTGCCAGCAGACGCGGGGGGGCCACCTACAATGAGCAGTTCTTC.

In its sample, this clone was seen a few times. The V call is TRBV5-5, the J call TRBJ2-2, with 8 nucleotides matching TRBD2. Unmatched junction bases numbered 4, after V lost 6 bases and J lost 0 bases. The CDR3 length is 15 residues. The germline gives CDR1 SGHKS, CDR2 YYEKEE (reference sequence). CDR3 nucleotides: TGTGCCAGCACGGGGGGGGCTCCGAACACCGGGGAGCTGTTTTTT. It yields the protein CASTGGAPNTGELFF. The full variable domain, rest sourced from reference TRBV5-5 and TRBJ2-2, is DAGVTQSPTHLIKTRGQQVTLRCSPISGHKSVSWYQQVLGQGPQFIFQYYEKEERGRGNFPDRFSARQFPNYSSELNVNALLLGDSALYLCASTGGAPNTGELFFGEGSRLTVL.

In its sample, this clone was seen many times. V gene TRBV7-9 combines with J gene TRBJ1-2; TRBD1 matches at 9 bases. CDR1 and CDR2 (germline): SEHNR, FQNEAQ (reference sequence). The length of the CDR3 is 13 residues. Germline trimming cut 4 bases from V and 4 bases from J; bases unmatched to any gene: 1. For the CDR3, the DNA is TGTGCCAGCAGCTCGACAGGGGGCTATGGCTACACCTTC. Its protein product is CASSSTGGYGYTF.

This clone has ten or more counts. This rearrangement joins TRBV23-1 to TRBJ2-1; no reliable D call. TRBV23-1 is an open reading frame whose function is uncertain. CDR3 length equals 15 residues. Trimming cost V 0 bases and J 0 bases, with 6 bases left between them. CDR3 loop: CASSQSYNSYNEQFF. The CDR3 DNA reads TGCGCCAGCAGTCAATCATACAACTCCTACAATGAGCAGTTCTTC.

Ten or more counts support this clone. The chain uses TRBV7-2 and TRBJ2-7; unclear D gene. Germline-derived CDR1 and CDR2 are SGHTA and FQGNSA. This CDR3 has 11 residues. Trimming cost V 4 bases and J 5 bases, with 6 bases left between them. The CDR3 loop is CASSSVDEQYF. The DNA for the CDR3 is TGTGCCAGCAGCTCCGTTGACGAGCAGTACTTC.

This clone has at least ten counts. This chain links TRBV28 with TRBJ2-1; D is unclear. V lost 2 bases and J 4 bases, leaving 3 bases between the germline ends. CDR3 length: 12 residues. Germline assignment: CDR1 MDHEN and CDR2 SYDVKM. The CDR3 DNA reads as TGTGCCAGCAGTTTACTTTACAATGAGCAGTTCTTC. It codes for CASSLLYNEQFF.

The chain uses TRBV9 and TRBJ1-1; the D gene is possibly TRBD1 (5 bases). This CDR3 contains 14 residues. V lost 4 bases and J 3 bases, leaving 13 bases between the germline ends. Germline V CDR1 and CDR2: SGDLS, YYNGEE. The CDR3 protein is CASSSQGRDTEAFF. The CDR3, as DNA: TGTGCCAGCAGCTCCCAGGGTAGGGACACTGAAGCTTTCTTT.